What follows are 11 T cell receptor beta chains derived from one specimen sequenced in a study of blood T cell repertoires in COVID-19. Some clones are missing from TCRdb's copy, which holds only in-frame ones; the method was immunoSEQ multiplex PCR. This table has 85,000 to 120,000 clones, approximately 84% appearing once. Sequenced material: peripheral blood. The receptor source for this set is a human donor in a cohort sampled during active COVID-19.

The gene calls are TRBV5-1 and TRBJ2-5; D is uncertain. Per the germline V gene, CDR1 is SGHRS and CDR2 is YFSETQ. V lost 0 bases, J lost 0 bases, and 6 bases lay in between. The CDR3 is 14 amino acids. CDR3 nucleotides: TGCGCCAGCAGCTTGGCTCTACACCAAGAGACCCAGTACTTC. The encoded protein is CASSLALHQETQYF.

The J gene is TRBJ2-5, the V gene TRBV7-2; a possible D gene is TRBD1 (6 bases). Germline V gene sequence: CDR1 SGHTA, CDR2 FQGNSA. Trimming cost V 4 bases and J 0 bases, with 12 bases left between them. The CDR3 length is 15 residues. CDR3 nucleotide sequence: TGTGCCAGCAGCTCTTGGGGGACAAACCAAGAGACCCAGTACTTC. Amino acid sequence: CASSSWGTNQETQYF.

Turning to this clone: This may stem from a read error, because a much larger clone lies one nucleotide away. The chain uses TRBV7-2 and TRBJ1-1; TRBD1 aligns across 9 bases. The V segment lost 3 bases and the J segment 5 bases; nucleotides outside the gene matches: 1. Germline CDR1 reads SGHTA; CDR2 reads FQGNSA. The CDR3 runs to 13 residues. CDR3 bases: TGTGCCAGCAGCTTTGGACAGGGGACTGAAGCTTTCTTT. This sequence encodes CASSFGQGTEAFF.

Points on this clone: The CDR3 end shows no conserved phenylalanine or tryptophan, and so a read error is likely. In DNA, the CDR3 is TGTGCCAGCAGCAGAACAGGCGTCACTGAAGCTTTCCTT. Translating it yields CASSRTGVTEAFL. The rearrangement joins TRBV7-9 to TRBJ1-1; a weak D match, TRBD1 (5 bases). The CDR3 has 13 residues. Germline CDR1 reads SEHNR; CDR2 reads FQNEAQ (reference sequence). The V end lost 5 bases, the J end lost 4 bases, and 11 bases lay between the germline ends.

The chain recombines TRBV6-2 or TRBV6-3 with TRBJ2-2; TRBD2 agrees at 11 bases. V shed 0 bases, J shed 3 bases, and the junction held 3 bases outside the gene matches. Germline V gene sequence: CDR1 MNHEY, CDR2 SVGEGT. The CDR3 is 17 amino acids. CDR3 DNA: TGTGCCAGCAGTTACTCGAGGACTAGCGGGCACACCGGGGAGCTGTTTTTT. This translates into CASSYSRTSGHTGELFF.

This CDR3 is CASSIAPFEGAFF. CDR3 nucleotide sequence: TGTGCCAGTAGTATAGCCCCTTTTGAGGGAGCTTTCTTT. This chain joins TRBV19 and TRBJ1-1; no firm D call. The CDR3 extends over 13 amino acids. CDR1 is LNHDA and CDR2 is SQIVND in the germline V gene (reference sequence). V was trimmed by 1 base and J by 10 bases, leaving 13 bases between them.

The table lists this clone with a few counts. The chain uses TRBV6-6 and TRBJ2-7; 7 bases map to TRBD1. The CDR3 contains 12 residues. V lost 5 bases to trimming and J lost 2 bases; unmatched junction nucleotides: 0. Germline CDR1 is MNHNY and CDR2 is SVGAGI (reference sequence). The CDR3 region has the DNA TGTGCCAGCAGTCAGGGGGCCTACGAGCAGTACTTC. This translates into CASSQGAYEQYF.

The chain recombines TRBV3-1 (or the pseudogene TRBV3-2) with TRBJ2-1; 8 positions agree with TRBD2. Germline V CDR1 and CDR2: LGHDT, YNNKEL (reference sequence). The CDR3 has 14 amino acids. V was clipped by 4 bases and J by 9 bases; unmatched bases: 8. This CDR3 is CASSRRGGWVEQFF. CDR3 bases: TGTGCCAGCAGCCGCCGGGGGGGGTGGGTTGAGCAGTTCTTC.

The CDR3 is CASSYSRGSGANVLTF. CDR3 nucleotide sequence: TGTGCCAGCAGTTACTCCCGGGGCTCTGGGGCCAACGTCCTGACTTTC. This rearrangement joins TRBV6-5 to TRBJ2-6; tentatively, D is TRBD2 (5 bases). Germline lookup yields CDR1 MNHEY and CDR2 SVGAGI. This CDR3 is 16 amino acids long. V was pared by 0 bases and J by 0 bases, with 6 bases between.

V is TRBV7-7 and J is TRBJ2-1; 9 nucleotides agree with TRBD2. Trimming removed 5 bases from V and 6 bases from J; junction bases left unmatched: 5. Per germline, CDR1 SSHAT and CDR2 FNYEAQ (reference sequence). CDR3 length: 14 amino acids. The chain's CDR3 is CASSTGTSSNEQFF. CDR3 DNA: TGTGCCAGCAGCACCGGGACTAGCTCCAATGAGCAGTTCTTC.

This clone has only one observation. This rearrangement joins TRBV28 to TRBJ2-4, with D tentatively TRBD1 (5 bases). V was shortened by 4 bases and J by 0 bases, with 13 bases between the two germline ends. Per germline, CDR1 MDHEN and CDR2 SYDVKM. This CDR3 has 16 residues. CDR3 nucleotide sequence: TGTGCCAGCAGTTCCTCCGGACATACAGCCAAAAACATTCAGTACTTC. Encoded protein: CASSSSGHTAKNIQYF.